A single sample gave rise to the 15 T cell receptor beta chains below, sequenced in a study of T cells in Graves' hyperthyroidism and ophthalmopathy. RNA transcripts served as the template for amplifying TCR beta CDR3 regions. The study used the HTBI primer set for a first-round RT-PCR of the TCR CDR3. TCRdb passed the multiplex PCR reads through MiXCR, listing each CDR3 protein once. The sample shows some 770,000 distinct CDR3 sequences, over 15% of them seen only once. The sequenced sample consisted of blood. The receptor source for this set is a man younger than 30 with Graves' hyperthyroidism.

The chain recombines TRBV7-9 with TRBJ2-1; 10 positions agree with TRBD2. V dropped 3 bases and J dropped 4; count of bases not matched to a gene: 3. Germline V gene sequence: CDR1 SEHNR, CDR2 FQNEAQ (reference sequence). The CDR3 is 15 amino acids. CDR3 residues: CASSFTSGMYNEQFF. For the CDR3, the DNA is TGTGCCAGCAGCTTTACTAGCGGGATGTACAATGAGCAGTTCTTC.

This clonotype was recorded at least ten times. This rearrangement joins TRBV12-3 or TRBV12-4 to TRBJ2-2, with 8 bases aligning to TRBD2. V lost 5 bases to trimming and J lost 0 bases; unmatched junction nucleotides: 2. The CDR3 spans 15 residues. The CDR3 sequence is CASSKGLANTGELFF. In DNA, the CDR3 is TGTGCCAGCAGTAAGGGACTAGCGAACACCGGGGAGCTGTTTTTT.

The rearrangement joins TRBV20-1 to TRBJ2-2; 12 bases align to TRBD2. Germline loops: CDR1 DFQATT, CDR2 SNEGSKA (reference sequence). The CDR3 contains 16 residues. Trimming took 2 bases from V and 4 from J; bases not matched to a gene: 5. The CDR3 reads CSARPGLAGRTGELFF. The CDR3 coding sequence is TGCAGTGCTAGACCCGGACTAGCGGGACGCACCGGGGAGCTGTTTTTT.

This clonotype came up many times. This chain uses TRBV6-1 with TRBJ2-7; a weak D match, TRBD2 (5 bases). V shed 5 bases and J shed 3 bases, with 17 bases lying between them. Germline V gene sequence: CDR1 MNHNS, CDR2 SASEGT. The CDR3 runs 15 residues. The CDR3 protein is CASSSEGVGSYEQYF. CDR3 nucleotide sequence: TGTGCCAGCAGTTCCGAGGGTGTCGGAAGCTACGAGCAGTACTTC.

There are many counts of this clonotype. CDR3 nucleotide sequence: TGTGCCAGCACCCAGAGGAGACTACCCTCCTACGAGCAGTACTTC. Translation gives CASTQRRLPSYEQYF. The rearrangement links TRBV2 to TRBJ2-7, with a weak D call TRBD2 (5 bases). Germline V gene lookup returns CDR1 SNHLY and CDR2 FYNNEI. V lost 7 bases, J lost 0 bases, and 16 bases lay in between. This CDR3 is built from 15 residues.

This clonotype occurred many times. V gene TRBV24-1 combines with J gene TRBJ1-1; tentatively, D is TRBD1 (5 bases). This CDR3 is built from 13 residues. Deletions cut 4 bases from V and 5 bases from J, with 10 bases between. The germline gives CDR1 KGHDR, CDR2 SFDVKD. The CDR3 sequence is CATSDPGRTEAFF. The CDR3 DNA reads TGTGCCACCAGTGACCCAGGGCGAACTGAAGCTTTCTTT.

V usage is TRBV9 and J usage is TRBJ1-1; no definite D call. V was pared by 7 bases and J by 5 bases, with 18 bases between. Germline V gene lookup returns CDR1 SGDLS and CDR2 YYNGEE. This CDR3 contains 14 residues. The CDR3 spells CASRPAGGSTEAFF. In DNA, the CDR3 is TGTGCCAGCCGGCCAGCTGGAGGGTCGACTGAAGCTTTCTTT. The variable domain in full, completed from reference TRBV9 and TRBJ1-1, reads DSGVTQTPKHLITATGQRVTLRCSPRSGDLSVYWYQQSLDQGLQFLIQYYNGEERAKGNILERFSAQQFPDLHSELNLSSLELGDSALYFCASRPAGGSTEAFFGQGTRLTVV.

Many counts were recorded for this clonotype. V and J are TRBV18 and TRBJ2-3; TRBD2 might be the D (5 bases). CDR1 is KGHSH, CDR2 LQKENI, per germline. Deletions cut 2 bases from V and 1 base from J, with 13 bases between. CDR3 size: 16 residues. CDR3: CASSPREGTGTDTQYF. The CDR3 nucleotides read TGTGCCAGCTCACCAAGAGAGGGAACAGGCACAGATACGCAGTATTTT.

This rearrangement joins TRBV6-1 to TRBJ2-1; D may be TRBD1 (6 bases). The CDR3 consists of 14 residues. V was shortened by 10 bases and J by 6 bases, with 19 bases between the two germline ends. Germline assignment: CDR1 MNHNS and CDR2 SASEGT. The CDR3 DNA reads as TGTGCCAACAGACTGACAGGTGGATCCAATGAGCAGTTCTTC. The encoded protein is CANRLTGGSNEQFF.

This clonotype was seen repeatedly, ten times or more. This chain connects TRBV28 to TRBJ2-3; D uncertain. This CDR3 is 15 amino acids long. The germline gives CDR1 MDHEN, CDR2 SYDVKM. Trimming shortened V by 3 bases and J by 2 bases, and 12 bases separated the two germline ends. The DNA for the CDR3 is TGTGCCAGCAGTTTGGTGCGGCTAGTCACAGATACGCAGTATTTT. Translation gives CASSLVRLVTDTQYF.

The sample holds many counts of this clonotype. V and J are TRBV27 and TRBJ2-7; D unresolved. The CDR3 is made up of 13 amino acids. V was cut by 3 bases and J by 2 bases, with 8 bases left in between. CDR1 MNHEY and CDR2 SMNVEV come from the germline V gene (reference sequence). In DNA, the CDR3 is TGTGCCAGCAGTTTTGCGCTTCCCTACGAGCAGTACTTC. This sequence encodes CASSFALPYEQYF.

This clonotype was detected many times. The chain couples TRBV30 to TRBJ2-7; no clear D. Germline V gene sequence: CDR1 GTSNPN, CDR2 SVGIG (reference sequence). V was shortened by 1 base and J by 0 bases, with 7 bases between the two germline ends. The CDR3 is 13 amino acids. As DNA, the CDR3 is TGTGCCTGGAGTGCTGGGGTCTCCTACGAGCAGTACTTC. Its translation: CAWSAGVSYEQYF. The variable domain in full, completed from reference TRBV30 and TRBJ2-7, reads SQTIHQWPATLVQPVGSPLSLECTVEGTSNPNLYWYRQAAGRGLQLLFYSVGIGQISSEVPQNLSASRPQDRQFILSSKKLLLSDSGFYLCAWSAGVSYEQYFGPGTRLTVT.

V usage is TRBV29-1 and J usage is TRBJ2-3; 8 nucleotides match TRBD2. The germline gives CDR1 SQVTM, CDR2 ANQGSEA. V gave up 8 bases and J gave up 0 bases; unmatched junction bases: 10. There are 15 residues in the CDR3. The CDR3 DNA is TGCAGCTTCCGGAAGAGCGGGAGTAGCACAGATACGCAGTATTTT. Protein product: CSFRKSGSSTDTQYF.

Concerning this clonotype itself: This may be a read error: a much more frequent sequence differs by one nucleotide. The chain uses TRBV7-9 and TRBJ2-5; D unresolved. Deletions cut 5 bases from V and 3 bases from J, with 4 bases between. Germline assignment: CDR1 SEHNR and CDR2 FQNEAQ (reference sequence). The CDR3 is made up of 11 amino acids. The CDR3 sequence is CASSRKETQYF. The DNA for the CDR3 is TGTGCCAGCAGCCGAAAAGAGACCCAGTACTTC.

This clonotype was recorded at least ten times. CDR3 in amino acids: CASIEDLAGSPETQYF. In nucleotides, the CDR3 is TGTGCCAGCATAGAGGACCTAGCGGGATCCCCAGAGACCCAGTACTTC. The rearrangement uses TRBV12-3 or TRBV12-4 and TRBJ2-5; the match to TRBD2 covers 9 bases. J was trimmed by 4 bases and V by 7 bases; bases with no gene match: 13. This CDR3 has 16 residues.